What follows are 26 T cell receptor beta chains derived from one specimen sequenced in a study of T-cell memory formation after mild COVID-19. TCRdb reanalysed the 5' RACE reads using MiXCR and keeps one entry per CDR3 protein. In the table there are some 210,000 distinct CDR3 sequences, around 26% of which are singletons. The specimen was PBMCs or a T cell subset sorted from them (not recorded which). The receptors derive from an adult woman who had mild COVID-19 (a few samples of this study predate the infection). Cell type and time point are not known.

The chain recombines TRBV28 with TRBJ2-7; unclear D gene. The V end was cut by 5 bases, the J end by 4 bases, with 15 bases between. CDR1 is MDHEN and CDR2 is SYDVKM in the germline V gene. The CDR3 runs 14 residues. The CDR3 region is CASSPRAARYEQYF. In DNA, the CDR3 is TGTGCCAGCAGTCCCCGGGCGGCTCGATACGAGCAGTACTTC.

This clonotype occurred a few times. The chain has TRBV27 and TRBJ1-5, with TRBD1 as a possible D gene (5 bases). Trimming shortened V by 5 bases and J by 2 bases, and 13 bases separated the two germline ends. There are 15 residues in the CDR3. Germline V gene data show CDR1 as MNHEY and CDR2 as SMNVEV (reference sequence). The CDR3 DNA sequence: TGTGCCAGCAGTCCAGGGACTACTGGCAATCAGCCCCAGCATTTT. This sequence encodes CASSPGTTGNQPQHF.

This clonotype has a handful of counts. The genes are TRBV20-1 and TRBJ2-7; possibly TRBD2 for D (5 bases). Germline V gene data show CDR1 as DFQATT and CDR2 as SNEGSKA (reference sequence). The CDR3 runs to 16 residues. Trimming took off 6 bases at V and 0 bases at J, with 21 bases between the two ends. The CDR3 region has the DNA TGCAGTGCCCCACCCCGGTGGAGCGGTAGCTCCTACGAGCAGTACTTC. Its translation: CSAPPRWSGSSYEQYF.

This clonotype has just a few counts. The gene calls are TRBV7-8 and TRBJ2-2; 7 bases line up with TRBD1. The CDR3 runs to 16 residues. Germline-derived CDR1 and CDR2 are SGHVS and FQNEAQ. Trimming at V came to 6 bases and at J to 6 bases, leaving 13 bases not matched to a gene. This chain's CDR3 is CASRQEEGAYSGELFF. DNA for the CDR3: TGTGCCAGCAGGCAAGAAGAGGGGGCTTATTCCGGGGAGCTGTTTTTT.

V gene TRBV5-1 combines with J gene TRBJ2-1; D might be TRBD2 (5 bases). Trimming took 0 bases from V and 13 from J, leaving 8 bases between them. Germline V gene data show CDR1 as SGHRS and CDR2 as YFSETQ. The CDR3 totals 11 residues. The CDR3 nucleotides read TGCGCCAGCAGCTTGGGAGGGCGACAGTTCTTC. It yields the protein CASSLGGRQFF.

CDR3 sequence: CASSPRAGKETQYF. The CDR3 DNA reads as TGTGCCAGCAGCCCGAGAGCGGGAAAAGAGACCCAGTACTTC. V gene TRBV7-8 combines with J gene TRBJ2-5, with 7 bases lining up with TRBD2. Germline CDR1 reads SGHVS; CDR2 reads FQNEAQ. Trimming took 5 bases from V and 3 from J; bases not matched to a gene: 6. The CDR3 runs 14 residues. Using reference TRBV7-8 and TRBJ2-5 for the parts outside the CDR3, the full variable domain is GAGVSQSPRYKVAKRGQDVALRCDPISGHVSLFWYQQALGQGPEFLTYFQNEAQLDKSGLPSDRFFAERPEGSVSTLKIQRTQQEDSAVYLCASSPRAGKETQYFGPGTRLLVL.

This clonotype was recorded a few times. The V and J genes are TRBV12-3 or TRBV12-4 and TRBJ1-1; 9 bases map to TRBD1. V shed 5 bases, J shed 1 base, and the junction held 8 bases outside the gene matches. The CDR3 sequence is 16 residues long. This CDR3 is CASSPGTGRTNTEAFF. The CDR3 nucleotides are TGTGCCAGCAGTCCAGGGACAGGGAGAACGAACACTGAAGCTTTCTTT.

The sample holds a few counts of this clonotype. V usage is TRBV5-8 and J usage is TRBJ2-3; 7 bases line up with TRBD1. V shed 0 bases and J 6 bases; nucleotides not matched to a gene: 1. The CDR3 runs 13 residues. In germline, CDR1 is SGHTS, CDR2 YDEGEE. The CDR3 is CASSLEGADTQYF. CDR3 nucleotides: TGTGCCAGCAGCTTGGAGGGGGCTGATACGCAGTATTTT.

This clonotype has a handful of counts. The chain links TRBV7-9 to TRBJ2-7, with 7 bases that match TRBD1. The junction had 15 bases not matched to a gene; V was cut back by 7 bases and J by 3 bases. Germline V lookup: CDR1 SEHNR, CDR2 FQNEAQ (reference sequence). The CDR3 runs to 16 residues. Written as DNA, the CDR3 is TGTGCCAGCACCACATCAAAACAGGGGAAGGGCTACGAGCAGTACTTC. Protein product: CASTTSKQGKGYEQYF.

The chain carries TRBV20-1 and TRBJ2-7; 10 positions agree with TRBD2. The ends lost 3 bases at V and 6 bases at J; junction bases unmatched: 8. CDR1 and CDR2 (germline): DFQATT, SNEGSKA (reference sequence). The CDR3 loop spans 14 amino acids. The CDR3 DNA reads TGCAGTGCTAGTCCGCCTAGCGGGAGACTCGAGCAGTACTTC. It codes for CSASPPSGRLEQYF.

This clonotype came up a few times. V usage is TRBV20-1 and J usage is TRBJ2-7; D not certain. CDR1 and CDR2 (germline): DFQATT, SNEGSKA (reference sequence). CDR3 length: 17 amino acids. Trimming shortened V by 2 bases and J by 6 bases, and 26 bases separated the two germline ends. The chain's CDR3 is CSARRLLAGIVSREQYF. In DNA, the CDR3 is TGCAGTGCTAGAAGGCTGTTAGCCGGCATTGTAAGTCGCGAGCAGTACTTC.

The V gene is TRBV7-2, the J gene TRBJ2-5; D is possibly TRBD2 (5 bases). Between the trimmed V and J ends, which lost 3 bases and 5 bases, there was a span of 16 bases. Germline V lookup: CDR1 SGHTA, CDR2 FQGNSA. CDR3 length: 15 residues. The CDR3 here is CASSFVARRTETQYF. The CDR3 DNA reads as TGTGCCAGCAGCTTCGTAGCGCGCAGAACGGAGACCCAGTACTTC.

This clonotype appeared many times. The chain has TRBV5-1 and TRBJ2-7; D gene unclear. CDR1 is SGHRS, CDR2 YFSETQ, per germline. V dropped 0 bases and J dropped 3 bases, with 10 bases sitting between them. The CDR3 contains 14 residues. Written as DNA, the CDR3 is TGCGCCAGCAGCTTGGGCTCCCAGCTCTACGAGCAGTACTTC. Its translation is CASSLGSQLYEQYF.

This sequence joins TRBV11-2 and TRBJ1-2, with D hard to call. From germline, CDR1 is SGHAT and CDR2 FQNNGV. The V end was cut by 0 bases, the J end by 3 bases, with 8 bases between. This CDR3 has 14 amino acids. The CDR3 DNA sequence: TGTGCCAGCAGCTTAGAGGTGGGCTACTATGGCTACACCTTC. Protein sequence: CASSLEVGYYGYTF.

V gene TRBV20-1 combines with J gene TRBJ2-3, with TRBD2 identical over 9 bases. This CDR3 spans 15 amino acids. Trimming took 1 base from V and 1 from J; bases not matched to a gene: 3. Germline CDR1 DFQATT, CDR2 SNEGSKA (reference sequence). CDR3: CSARAASGGTDTQYF. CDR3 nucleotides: TGCAGTGCTAGAGCGGCTAGCGGGGGCACAGATACGCAGTATTTT.

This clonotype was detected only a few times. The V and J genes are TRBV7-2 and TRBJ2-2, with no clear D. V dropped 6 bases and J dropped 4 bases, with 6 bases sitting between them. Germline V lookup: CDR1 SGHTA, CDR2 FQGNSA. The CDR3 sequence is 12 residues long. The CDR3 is CASSLFTGELFF. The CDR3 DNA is TGTGCCAGCAGTCTATTCACCGGGGAGCTGTTTTTT.

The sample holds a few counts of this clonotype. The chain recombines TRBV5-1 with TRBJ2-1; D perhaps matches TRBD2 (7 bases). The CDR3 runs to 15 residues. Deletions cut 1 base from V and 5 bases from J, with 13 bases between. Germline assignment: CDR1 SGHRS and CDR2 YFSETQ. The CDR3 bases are TGCGCCAGCAGCTTGTGGGGGGGGCCCGACAATGAGCAGTTCTTC. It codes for CASSLWGGPDNEQFF.

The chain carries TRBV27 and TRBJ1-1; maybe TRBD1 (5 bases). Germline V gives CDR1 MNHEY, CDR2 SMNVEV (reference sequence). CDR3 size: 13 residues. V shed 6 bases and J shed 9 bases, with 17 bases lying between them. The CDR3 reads CASSPSGLGKAFF. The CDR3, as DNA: TGTGCCAGCAGCCCTTCAGGGCTCGGCAAAGCTTTCTTT.

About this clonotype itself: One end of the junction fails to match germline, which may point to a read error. This chain's CDR3 is CSSSLLRGLGDEQFF. Here the CDR3 DNA reads TGCAGTTCTAGCCTCCTCCGGGGGTTGGGGGATGAGCAGTTCTTC. The V and J genes are TRBV20-1 and TRBJ2-1; the D gene is possibly TRBD2 (6 bases). Germline lookup yields CDR1 DFQATT and CDR2 SNEGSKA (reference sequence). The CDR3 is 15 amino acids.

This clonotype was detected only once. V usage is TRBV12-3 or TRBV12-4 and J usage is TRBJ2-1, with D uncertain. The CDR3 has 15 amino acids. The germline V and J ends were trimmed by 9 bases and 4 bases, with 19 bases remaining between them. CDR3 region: CASKPPQSLYNEQFF. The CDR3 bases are TGTGCCAGTAAACCGCCCCAGAGCCTGTACAATGAGCAGTTCTTC.

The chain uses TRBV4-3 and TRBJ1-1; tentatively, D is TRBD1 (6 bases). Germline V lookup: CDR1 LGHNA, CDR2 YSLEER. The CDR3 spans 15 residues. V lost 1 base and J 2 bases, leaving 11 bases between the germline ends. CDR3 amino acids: CASSQGPGDNTEAFF. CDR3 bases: TGCGCCAGCAGCCAAGGCCCAGGGGATAACACTGAAGCTTTCTTT.

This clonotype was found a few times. This CDR3 is CASSPPGSQQYF. In nucleotides, the CDR3 is TGTGCCAGCAGCCCCCCAGGGTCTCAGCAGTACTTC. The gene calls are TRBV5-6 and TRBJ2-7; D might be TRBD1 (5 bases). Germline V lookup: CDR1 SGHDT, CDR2 YYEEEE. CDR3 length: 12 amino acids. V lost 4 bases to trimming and J lost 8 bases, with 13 bases between them. The variable domain in full, completed from reference TRBV5-6 and TRBJ2-7, reads DAGVTQSPTHLIKTRGQQVTLRCSPKSGHDTVSWYQQALGQGPQFIFQYYEEEERQRGNFPDRFSGHQFPNYSSELNVNALLLGDSALYLCASSPPGSQQYFGPGTRLTVT.

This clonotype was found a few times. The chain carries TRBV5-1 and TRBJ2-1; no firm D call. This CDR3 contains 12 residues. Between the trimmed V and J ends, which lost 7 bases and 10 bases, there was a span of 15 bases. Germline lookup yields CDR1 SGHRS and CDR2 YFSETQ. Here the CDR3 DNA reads TGCGCCAGCCGTTTTGGGGAATTGGAGCAGTTCTTC. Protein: CASRFGELEQFF.

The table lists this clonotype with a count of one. The CDR3: CASSARDRGAQYF. In DNA, the CDR3 is TGTGCCAGCAGCGCGCGGGACAGGGGCGCGCAGTATTTT. This chain connects TRBV7-6 to TRBJ2-3, with TRBD1 identical over 10 bases. The CDR3 consists of 13 residues. J gave up 10 bases and V 5 bases, and 6 bases lay outside the gene matches. Germline assignment: CDR1 SGHVS and CDR2 FNYEAQ.

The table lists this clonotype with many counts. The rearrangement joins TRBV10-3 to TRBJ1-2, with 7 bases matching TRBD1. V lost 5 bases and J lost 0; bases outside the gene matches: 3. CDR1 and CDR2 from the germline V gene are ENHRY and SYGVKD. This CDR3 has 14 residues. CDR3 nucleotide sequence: TGTGCCATCAGTAGGGACAGCACTAACTATGGCTACACCTTC. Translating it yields CAISRDSTNYGYTF.

CDR3 bases: TGTGCCAGCAGTTTAGAAAGACAGGGGTGGGCGTATGGCTACACCTTC. It is translated as CASSLERQGWAYGYTF. This sequence joins TRBV12-3 or TRBV12-4 and TRBJ1-2; 8 nucleotides line up with TRBD1. V lost 1 base, J lost 5 bases, and 9 bases stayed unmatched. The CDR3 contains 16 residues.